The 9 T cell receptor beta chains below were found in one sample sequenced in a study of neurological immune-mediated disorders. Each CDR3 protein gets one entry after TCRdb re-called the 5' RACE reads with MiXCR. In the table there are tens of thousands of distinct CDR3 sequences, more than 6.5% of which are singletons. Sequencing input: PBMCs. These receptor sequences come from a woman in her thirties or forties in good health.

This clonotype has at least ten counts. V usage is TRBV28 and J usage is TRBJ2-7, with D possibly being TRBD2 (5 bases). Trimming pared 5 bases from V and 3 bases from J, leaving 14 bases between. Germline CDR1 is MDHEN and CDR2 is SYDVKM. The CDR3 spans 14 residues. The CDR3 loop is CASSRLAARYEQYF. In nucleotides, the CDR3 is TGTGCCAGCAGTCGTCTAGCTGCTCGCTACGAGCAGTACTTC.

This clonotype was counted many times. The gene calls are TRBV10-3 and TRBJ1-6; 9 bases fit TRBD1. CDR3 length equals 16 residues. Germline trimming cut 3 bases from V and 7 bases from J; bases unmatched to any gene: 7. Germline values: CDR1 ENHRY, CDR2 SYGVKD. This CDR3 is CAISETGTGRNSPLHF. CDR3 bases: TGTGCCATCAGTGAAACCGGGACAGGGAGGAATTCACCCCTCCACTTT.

This clonotype has ten or more counts. J is TRBJ2-1 and V is TRBV18, with TRBD2 matching 12 bases. CDR1 and CDR2 (germline): KGHSH, LQKENI. This CDR3 region has 15 residues. V lost 3 bases, J lost 5 bases, and 2 bases stayed unmatched. For the CDR3, the DNA is TGTGCCAGCTCACCTCGACTAGCGGGAGACAATGAGCAGTTCTTC. Translation: CASSPRLAGDNEQFF.

This clonotype was seen many times. This chain joins TRBV9 and TRBJ1-1; 7 bases agree with TRBD1. Per germline, CDR1 SGDLS and CDR2 YYNGEE. V dropped 4 bases and J dropped 2; count of bases not matched to a gene: 5. This CDR3 comprises 14 residues. Written as DNA, the CDR3 is TGTGCCAGCAGCCTAGACAGGGCCAACACTGAAGCTTTCTTT. Translating it yields CASSLDRANTEAFF.

This clonotype appeared many times. The chain links TRBV20-1 to TRBJ2-7; D may be TRBD2 (6 bases). This CDR3 has 14 amino acids. CDR1 and CDR2 from the germline V gene are DFQATT and SNEGSKA (reference sequence). The V gene lost 2 bases and the J gene lost 1 base, with 12 bases spanning the gap. The DNA of the CDR3 is TGCAGTGCTAGAAAGGGACTGGCATCCTACGAGCAGTACTTC. As protein: CSARKGLASYEQYF.

The V call is TRBV18, the J call TRBJ2-2; D ambiguous. The CDR3 runs to 14 residues. Trimming removed 0 bases at V and 4 bases at J, with 6 bases between. Germline CDR1 is KGHSH and CDR2 is LQKENI. CDR3 nucleotide sequence: TGTGCCAGCTCACCACCCCGGTCCACCGGGGAGCTGTTTTTT. This translates into CASSPPRSTGELFF. Looking up the rest from reference TRBV18 and TRBJ2-2 gives the full variable domain: NAGVMQNPRHLVRRRGQEARLRCSPMKGHSHVYWYRQLPEEGLKFMVYLQKENIIDESGMPKERFSAEFPKEGPSILRIQQVVRGDSAAYFCASSPPRSTGELFFGEGSRLTVL.

This clonotype was found many times. J is TRBJ1-2 and V is TRBV15; weak D call: TRBD1 (6 bases). This CDR3 comprises 14 residues. Germline V lookup: CDR1 LNHNV, CDR2 YYDKDF (reference sequence). The V end was cut by 0 bases, the J end by 5 bases, with 10 bases between. The CDR3 loop is CATSRDKGGYGYTF. CDR3 sequence (DNA): TGTGCCACCAGCAGAGATAAGGGGGGGTATGGCTACACCTTC.

The V and J genes are TRBV3-1 and TRBJ1-2, with 9 bases aligning to TRBD1. The J segment lost 8 bases and the V segment lost 1 base, leaving 5 bases of the junction unmatched. Per germline, CDR1 LGHDT and CDR2 YNNKEL (reference sequence). CDR3 size: 14 residues. DNA for the CDR3: TGTGCCAGCAGCCAAGTTGTGACAGGGGGGGGCTACACCTTC. Encoded protein: CASSQVVTGGGYTF.

In its sample, this clonotype was seen many times. DNA for the CDR3: TGCAGCGTTCCTCGGGGAGGAACTGAAGCTTTCTTT. Translating it yields CSVPRGGTEAFF. V gene TRBV29-1 combines with J gene TRBJ1-1; no reliable D call. The CDR3 totals 12 residues. Germline CDR1 is SQVTM and CDR2 is ANQGSEA. Deletions cut 5 bases from V and 5 bases from J, with 12 bases between.